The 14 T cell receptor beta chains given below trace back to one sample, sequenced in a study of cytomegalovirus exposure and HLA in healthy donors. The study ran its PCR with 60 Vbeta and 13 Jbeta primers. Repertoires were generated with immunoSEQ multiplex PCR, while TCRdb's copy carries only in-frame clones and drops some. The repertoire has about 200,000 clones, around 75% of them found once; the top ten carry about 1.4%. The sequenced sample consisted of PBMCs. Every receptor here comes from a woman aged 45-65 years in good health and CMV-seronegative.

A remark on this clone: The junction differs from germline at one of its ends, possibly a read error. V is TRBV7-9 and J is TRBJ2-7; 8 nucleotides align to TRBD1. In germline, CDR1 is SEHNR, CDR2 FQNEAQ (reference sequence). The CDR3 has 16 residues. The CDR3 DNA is TGTTCCAGCAGTCACAATTCCGGACAGGGTAACTACGAGCAGTACTTC. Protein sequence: CSSSHNSGQGNYEQYF. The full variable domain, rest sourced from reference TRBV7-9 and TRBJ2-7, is DTGVSQNPRHKITKRGQNVTFRCDPISEHNRLYWYRQTLGQGPEFLTYFQNEAQLEKSRLLSDRFSAERPKGSFSTLEIQRTEQGDSAMYLCSSSHNSGQGNYEQYFGPGTRLTVT.

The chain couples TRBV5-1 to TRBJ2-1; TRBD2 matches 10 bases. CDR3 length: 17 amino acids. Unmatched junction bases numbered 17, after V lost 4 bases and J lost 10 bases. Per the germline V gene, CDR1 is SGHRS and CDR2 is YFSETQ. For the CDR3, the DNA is TGCGCCAGCAGCCCGACGGCCGGGACTAGCGTCCCGCTAGAGCAGTTCTTC. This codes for CASSPTAGTSVPLEQFF.

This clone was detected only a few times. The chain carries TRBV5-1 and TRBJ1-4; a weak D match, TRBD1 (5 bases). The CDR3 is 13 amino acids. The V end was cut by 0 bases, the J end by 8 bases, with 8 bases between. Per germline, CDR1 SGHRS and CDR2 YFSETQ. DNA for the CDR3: TGCGCCAGCAGCTTGGCGGGGGACGAAAAACTGTTTTTT. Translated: CASSLAGDEKLFF.

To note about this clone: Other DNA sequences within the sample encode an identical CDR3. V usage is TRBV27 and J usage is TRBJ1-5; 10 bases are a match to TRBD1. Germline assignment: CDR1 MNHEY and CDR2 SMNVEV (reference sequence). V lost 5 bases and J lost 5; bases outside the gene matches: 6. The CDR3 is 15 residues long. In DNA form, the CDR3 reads TGTGCCAGCAGTCTGTCAGGGACAGGGGATCAGCCCCAGCATTTT. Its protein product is CASSLSGTGDQPQHF.

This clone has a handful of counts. For the CDR3, the DNA is TGCGCCAGCAGCTTGGTTAGGGGAGGGGGGACTGAAGCTTTCTTT. Translating it yields CASSLVRGGGTEAFF. The rearrangement links TRBV5-1 to TRBJ1-1, with D possibly being TRBD1 (6 bases). V lost 0 bases to trimming and J lost 5 bases, with 14 bases between them. There are 15 residues in the CDR3. Germline V lookup: CDR1 SGHRS, CDR2 YFSETQ.

CDR3 sequence: CASSRSGQGQGTGELFF. The CDR3 DNA reads TGCGCCAGCAGCCGATCGGGACAGGGCCAGGGGACCGGGGAGCTGTTTTTT. The J gene is TRBJ2-2, the V gene TRBV5-1; 9 nucleotides match TRBD1. The CDR3 consists of 17 residues. V gave up 4 bases and J gave up 5 bases; unmatched junction bases: 12. The germline V gene has CDR1 SGHRS and CDR2 YFSETQ.

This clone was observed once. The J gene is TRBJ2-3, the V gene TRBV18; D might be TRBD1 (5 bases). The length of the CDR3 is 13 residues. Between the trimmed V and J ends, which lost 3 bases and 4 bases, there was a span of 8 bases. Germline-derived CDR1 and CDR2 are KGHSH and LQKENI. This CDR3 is CASSPMGPDTQYF. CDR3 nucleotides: TGTGCCAGCTCACCGATGGGGCCAGATACGCAGTATTTT.

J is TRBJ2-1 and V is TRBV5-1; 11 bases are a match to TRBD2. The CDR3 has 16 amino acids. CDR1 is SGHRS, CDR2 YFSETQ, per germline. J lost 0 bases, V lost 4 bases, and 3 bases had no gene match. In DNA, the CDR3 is TGCGCCAGCAGCCCGACTAGCGGGGCCTCCTACAATGAGCAGTTCTTC. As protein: CASSPTSGASYNEQFF.

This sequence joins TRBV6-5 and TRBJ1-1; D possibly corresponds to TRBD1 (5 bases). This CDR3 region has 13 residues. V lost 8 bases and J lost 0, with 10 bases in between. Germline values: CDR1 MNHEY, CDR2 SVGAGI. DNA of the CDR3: TGTGCCAGCTTCAGGGTCTTGAACACTGAAGCTTTCTTT. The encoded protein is CASFRVLNTEAFF.

In DNA form, the CDR3 reads TGTGCCACCAGCAGAGATTCATTTTTTGACAGATCCATTGAAGCTTTCTTT. Its translation is CATSRDSFFDRSIEAFF. V usage is TRBV15 and J usage is TRBJ1-1; a weak D match, TRBD1 (5 bases). Trimming shortened V by 0 bases and J by 7 bases, and 21 bases separated the two germline ends. Germline V gene lookup returns CDR1 LNHNV and CDR2 YYDKDF (reference sequence). CDR3 size: 17 residues.

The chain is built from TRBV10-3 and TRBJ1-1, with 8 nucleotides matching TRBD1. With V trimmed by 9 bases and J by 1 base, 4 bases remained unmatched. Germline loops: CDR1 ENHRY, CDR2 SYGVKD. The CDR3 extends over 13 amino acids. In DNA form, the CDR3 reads TGTGCCATGGGGGGGACAGGGAACACTGAAGCTTTCTTT. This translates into CAMGGTGNTEAFF.

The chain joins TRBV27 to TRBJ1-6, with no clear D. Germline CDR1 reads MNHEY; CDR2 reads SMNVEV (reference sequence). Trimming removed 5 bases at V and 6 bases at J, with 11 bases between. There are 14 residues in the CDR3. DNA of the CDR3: TGTGCCAGCAGTCCCAACTACCCTAATTCACCCCTCCACTTT. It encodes CASSPNYPNSPLHF.

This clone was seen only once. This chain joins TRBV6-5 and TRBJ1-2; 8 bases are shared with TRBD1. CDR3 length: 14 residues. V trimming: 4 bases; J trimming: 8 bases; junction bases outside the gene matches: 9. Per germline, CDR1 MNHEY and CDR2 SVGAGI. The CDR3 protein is CASSSLDRGRGYTF. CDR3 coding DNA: TGTGCCAGCAGTTCCCTAGACAGGGGCCGGGGCTACACCTTC.

This chain's CDR3 is CASLRLAGGRGSQYF. The DNA of the CDR3 is TGTGCCAGCCTGAGACTAGCGGGAGGGAGGGGGTCACAGTATTTT. This chain uses TRBV28 with TRBJ2-3; 14 bases match TRBD2. Germline V gene data show CDR1 as MDHEN and CDR2 as SYDVKM. With V trimmed by 8 bases and J by 12 bases, 13 bases remained unmatched. The CDR3 spans 15 residues.